The next 13 T cell receptor beta chains were all read from a single sample in a study of T-cell reconstitution after alpha-beta-depleted transplantation in children. It was with unique molecular identifiers that the TCRbeta library was prepared. Using its own MiXCR run on the PCR reads, TCRdb lists one record per CDR3 protein. The data contain about 830,000 distinct CDR3 sequences, 15% to 20% of them singletons. This material consisted of PBMCs, mostly from graft donor cells, taken 360 days after TCRalphabeta/CD19-depleted stem cell transplant. These receptors came from a male patient younger than 18 who had a stem cell transplant for acute lymphoblastic leukemia, so the T cells may come from the graft donor.

The rearrangement links TRBV5-1 to TRBJ2-7, with D possibly matching TRBD1 (6 bases). Trimming cost V 1 base and J 3 bases, with 20 bases left between them. Germline-derived CDR1 and CDR2 are SGHRS and YFSETQ. The CDR3 runs to 17 residues. The CDR3 loop is CASSLKWQGPGYYEQYF. In DNA, the CDR3 is TGCGCCAGCAGCTTGAAATGGCAGGGGCCGGGGTACTACGAGCAGTACTTC.

This chain joins TRBV7-8 and TRBJ1-2; a weak D match, TRBD1 (6 bases). V was cut by 5 bases and J by 3 bases, with 22 bases left in between. CDR1 and CDR2 from the germline V gene are SGHVS and FQNEAQ. This CDR3 contains 17 residues. DNA of the CDR3: TGTGCCAGCAGCCCTCAAAGCGGGACAAGAGGGTACTATGGCTACACCTTC. Its protein product is CASSPQSGTRGYYGYTF.

The V call is TRBV20-1, the J call TRBJ2-7, with 7 bases fitting TRBD1. Losses at the gene ends were 6 bases for V and 4 bases for J; bases not matched to a gene: 12. The germline V gene has CDR1 DFQATT and CDR2 SNEGSKA (reference sequence). CDR3 length: 14 amino acids. CDR3 bases: TGCAGTGCCCTCTTGACAGGGCGAAAGTACGAGCAGTACTTC. It codes for CSALLTGRKYEQYF.

The chain uses TRBV9 and TRBJ1-2, with TRBD1 as a possible D gene (5 bases). The CDR3 loop spans 16 amino acids. Germline V lookup: CDR1 SGDLS, CDR2 YYNGEE. The V end lost 7 bases, the J end lost 0 bases, and 19 bases lay between the germline ends. Here the CDR3 reads CASVPGAGRANYGYTF. The CDR3 DNA reads TGTGCCAGCGTGCCCGGGGCAGGGCGGGCTAACTATGGCTACACCTTC.

This clonotype was found once. This rearrangement joins TRBV13 to TRBJ2-7; TRBD2 might be the D (5 bases). The CDR3 has 14 residues. Germline loops: CDR1 PRHDT, CDR2 FYEKMQ (reference sequence). Trimming cost V 2 bases and J 0 bases, with 8 bases left between them. The CDR3 loop is CASSLPGVSYEQYF. The CDR3 region has the DNA TGTGCCAGCAGCTTACCCGGGGTCTCCTACGAGCAGTACTTC.

This chain links TRBV6-5 with TRBJ1-2; a possible D gene is TRBD1 (6 bases). The CDR3 has 13 amino acids. Trimming took off 2 bases at V and 8 bases at J, with 12 bases between the two ends. Germline CDR1 and CDR2: MNHEY and SVGAGI. As DNA, the CDR3 is TGTGCCAGCAGTTACAGGACAGTTTCCGGCTACACCTTC. This gives the protein CASSYRTVSGYTF.

In this sample, this clonotype turned up many times. The genes are TRBV29-1 and TRBJ2-7; 7 nucleotides match TRBD1. Germline V lookup: CDR1 SQVTM, CDR2 ANQGSEA. The CDR3 runs to 14 residues. Trimming took 1 base from V and 0 from J; bases not matched to a gene: 3. CDR3 coding DNA: TGCAGCGTTGAAGTCAGGGGGAGCTCCTACGAGCAGTACTTC. It encodes CSVEVRGSSYEQYF.

This clonotype was recorded a few times. The chain uses TRBV27 and TRBJ2-6, with TRBD1 matching 7 bases. This CDR3 spans 14 amino acids. V shed 8 bases and J 2 bases; nucleotides not matched to a gene: 3. Germline V gene lookup returns CDR1 MNHEY and CDR2 SMNVEV (reference sequence). CDR3 bases: TGTGCCAGCGCTGACAGGGCTGGGGCCAACGTCCTGACTTTC. Its translation: CASADRAGANVLTF.

V and J are TRBV5-4 and TRBJ2-1; 9 positions match TRBD2. Germline V gene data show CDR1 as SGHNT and CDR2 as YYREEE (reference sequence). CDR3 length: 17 amino acids. Trimming cost V 3 bases and J 0 bases; bases outside gene matches: 7. The CDR3 is CASSSGTSLLSYNEQFF. Written as DNA, the CDR3 is TGTGCCAGCAGCTCCGGGACTAGCCTGCTCTCCTACAATGAGCAGTTCTTC.

This chain joins TRBV27 and TRBJ1-4; D might be TRBD1 (5 bases). From germline, CDR1 is MNHEY and CDR2 SMNVEV (reference sequence). The CDR3 totals 12 residues. V shed 2 bases and J shed 10 bases, with 8 bases lying between them. CDR3 in amino acids: CASSLGGGKLFF. Written as DNA, the CDR3 is TGTGCCAGCAGTTTAGGCGGGGGAAAACTGTTTTTT.

The J gene is TRBJ2-1, the V gene TRBV3-1; 12 bases are shared with TRBD1. Germline-derived CDR1 and CDR2 are LGHDT and YNNKEL (reference sequence). The CDR3 runs 21 residues. The trim removed 0 bases at V and 0 bases at J, leaving 12 bases unmatched. The CDR3 sequence: CASSQDDVGTGGRSSYNEQFF. The DNA of the CDR3 is TGTGCCAGCAGCCAAGATGATGTGGGGACAGGGGGCAGGAGCTCCTACAATGAGCAGTTCTTC.

The chain carries TRBV18 and TRBJ2-3; 7 bases align to TRBD2. J lost 2 bases, V lost 4 bases, and 21 bases had no gene match. The CDR3 extends over 20 amino acids. From germline, CDR1 is KGHSH and CDR2 LQKENI. The CDR3 loop is CASSLTTLAPRERDTDTQYF. In nucleotides, the CDR3 is TGTGCCAGCTCACTGACCACTCTAGCGCCGCGGGAGAGGGACACAGATACGCAGTATTTT. Complete variable domain (other parts from reference TRBV18 and TRBJ2-3): NAGVMQNPRHLVRRRGQEARLRCSPMKGHSHVYWYRQLPEEGLKFMVYLQKENIIDESGMPKERFSAEFPKEGPSILRIQQVVRGDSAAYFCASSLTTLAPRERDTDTQYFGPGTRLTVL.

This clonotype has just one count. The chain combines TRBV10-3 with TRBJ2-7; D may be TRBD2 (6 bases). CDR3 size: 14 residues. Trimming removed 8 bases at V and 2 bases at J, with 16 bases between. Looked up from germline, CDR1 is ENHRY and CDR2 is SYGVKD. CDR3 in DNA: TGTGCCATCCGGAACGGGGGATCTACCTACGAGCAGTACTTC. It is translated as CAIRNGGSTYEQYF.